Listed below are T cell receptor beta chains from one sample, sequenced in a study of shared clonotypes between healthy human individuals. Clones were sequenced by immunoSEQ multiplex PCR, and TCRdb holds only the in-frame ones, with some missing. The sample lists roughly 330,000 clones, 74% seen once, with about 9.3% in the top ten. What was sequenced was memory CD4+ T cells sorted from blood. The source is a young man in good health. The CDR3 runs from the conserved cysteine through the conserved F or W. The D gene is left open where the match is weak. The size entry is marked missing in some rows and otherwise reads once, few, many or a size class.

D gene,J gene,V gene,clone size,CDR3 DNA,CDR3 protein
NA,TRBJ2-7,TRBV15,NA,TGTGCCAGTCAAAGCGGGTACTCCTACGAGCAGTACTTC,CASQSGYSYEQYF
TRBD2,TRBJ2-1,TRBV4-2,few,TGTGCCAGCAGCCAAGAAGGGACTAGCGGGAACAATGAGCAGTTCTTC,CASSQEGTSGNNEQFF
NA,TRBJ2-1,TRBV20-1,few,TGCAGTGCTAGTGATCATGAGCAGTTCTTC,CSASDHEQFF
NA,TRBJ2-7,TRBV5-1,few,TGCGCCAGCAGCTTGAGCGGTTACGAGCAGTACTTC,CASSLSGYEQYF
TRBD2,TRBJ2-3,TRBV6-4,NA,TGTGCCAGCAGTGACGGGACTAGAAACACAGATACGCAGTATTTT,CASSDGTRNTDTQYF
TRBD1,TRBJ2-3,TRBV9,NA,TGTGCCAGCAGCGTAGACGGGACAGGTCTGTTGGATACGCAGTATTTT,CASSVDGTGLLDTQYF
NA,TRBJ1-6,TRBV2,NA,TGTGCCAGCAGTGAAAGGCTGCAGGGGATGAATTCACCCCTCCACTTT,CASSERLQGMNSPLHF
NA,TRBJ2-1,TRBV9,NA,TGTGCCAGCAGCGTAGTGGGACTGCATGACAATGAGCAGTTCTTC,CASSVVGLHDNEQFF
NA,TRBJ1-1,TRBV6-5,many,TGTGCCAGCAGTCTTTTGGGGGGGGGCTCTGAAGCTTTCTTT,CASSLLGGGSEAFF
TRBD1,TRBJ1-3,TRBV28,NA,TGTGCCAGCAGTCCAGGGGGGCAGGATGGAAACACCATATATTTT,CASSPGGQDGNTIYF
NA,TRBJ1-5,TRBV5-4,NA,TGTGCCAGCAGCATACGGGGGGGCAATCAGCCCCAGCATTTT,CASSIRGGNQPQHF
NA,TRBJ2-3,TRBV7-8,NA,TGTGCCAGCAGCTCAGCCCCAGGGCAGGCCCTAGGACGTAGCACAGATACGCAGTATTTT,CASSSAPGQALGRSTDTQYF
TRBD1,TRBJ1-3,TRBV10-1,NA,TGCGCCAGCGCCGGGACAGGGACGGCTGGAAACACCATATATTTT,CASAGTGTAGNTIYF
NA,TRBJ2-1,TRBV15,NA,TGTGCCACCAGCAGAGATTTAGCGATGAGTGAGCAGTTCTTC,CATSRDLAMSEQFF
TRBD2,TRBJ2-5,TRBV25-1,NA,TGTGCCAGCAGTGGGTTGCTAGCGGGAGAACTAGAGACCCAGTACTTC,CASSGLLAGELETQYF
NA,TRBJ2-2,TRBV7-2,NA,TGTGCCAGCAGCATAGACACTGGCGGGGAGCTGTTTTTT,CASSIDTGGELFF
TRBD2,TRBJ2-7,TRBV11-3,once,TGTGCCAGCAGCTCCTATAGCAGGTGGCTAGCGGGAGAAGAGCAGTACTTC,CASSSYSRWLAGEEQYF
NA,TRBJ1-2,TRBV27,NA,TGTGCCAGCAGTCCCCAGGCTAACTATGGCTACACCTTC,CASSPQANYGYTF
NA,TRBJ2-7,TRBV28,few,TGTGCCAGCAGTTCCACTCGACCCTCGCCCTACGAGCAGTACTTC,CASSSTRPSPYEQYF
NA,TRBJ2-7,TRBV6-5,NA,TGTGCCAGCAGTTGGAGCCCTGGTGAGCAGTACTTC,CASSWSPGEQYF
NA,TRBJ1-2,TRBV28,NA,TGTGCCAGCAGTTTCCCCGGGGGCTATGGCTACACCTTC,CASSFPGGYGYTF
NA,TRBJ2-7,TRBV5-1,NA,TGCGCCAGCAGCATCAAAGGGGACTGGTCCTACGAGCAGTACTTC,CASSIKGDWSYEQYF
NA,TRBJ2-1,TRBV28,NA,TGTGCCAGCAGTTTAGGGGGGAGCTCCTACAATGAGCAGTTCTTC,CASSLGGSSYNEQFF
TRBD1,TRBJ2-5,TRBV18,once,TGTGCCAGCTCACGATTGGGACAGCTACAAGAGACCCAGTACTTC,CASSRLGQLQETQYF
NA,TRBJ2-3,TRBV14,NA,TGTGCCAGCACCCAAAGTTCGGAGTTGGGTACGCAGTATTTT,CASTQSSELGTQYF
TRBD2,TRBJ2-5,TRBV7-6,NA,TGTGCCAGCAGCTCGGGGGGGGAGACCCAGTACTTC,CASSSGGETQYF
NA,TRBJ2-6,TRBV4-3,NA,TGCGCCAGCAGCCAACCGGGGGCCAACGTCCTGACTTTC,CASSQPGANVLTF
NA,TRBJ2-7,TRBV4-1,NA,TGCGCCAGCAGCCAAGCCCAGTCTAAGATCTACGAGCAGTACTTC,CASSQAQSKIYEQYF
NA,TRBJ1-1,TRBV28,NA,TGTGCCAGCACCGAGATGGGGGCGACAGATCTTATGAACACTGAAGCTTTCTTT,CASTEMGATDLMNTEAFF
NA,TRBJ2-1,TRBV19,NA,TGTGCCAGTAGTATAGTCGGGACCCGAAGGAATGAGCAGTTCTTC,CASSIVGTRRNEQFF
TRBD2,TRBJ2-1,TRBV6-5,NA,TGTGCCAGCAGTTACTCGAATTTCGGGGGGAATGAGCAGTTCTTC,CASSYSNFGGNEQFF
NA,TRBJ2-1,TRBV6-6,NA,TGTGCCAGCAGTTCCCATCAAACCTACAATGAGCAGTTCTTC,CASSSHQTYNEQFF
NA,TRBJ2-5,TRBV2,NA,TGTGCCACCAAGGGCTACCAAGAGACCCAGTACTTC,CATKGYQETQYF
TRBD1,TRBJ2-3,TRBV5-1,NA,TGCGCCAGCAGCTTCTACCGGGACAGGGGACGAACAGATACGCAGTATTTT,CASSFYRDRGRTDTQYF
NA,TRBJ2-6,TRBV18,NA,TGTGCCAGCTCACTCTACGGTTCTGGAGAAATCTATGCTGGGGCCAACGTCCTGACTTTC,CASSLYGSGEIYAGANVLTF
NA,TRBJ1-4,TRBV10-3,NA,TGTGCCATCAGTGAACAGGGTGAAAAACTGTTTTTT,CAISEQGEKLFF
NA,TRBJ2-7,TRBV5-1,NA,TGCGCCAGCAGCTTGGATCTCTCGGCCGGGAGCATCGGTCAGCGGTACTTC,CASSLDLSAGSIGQRYF
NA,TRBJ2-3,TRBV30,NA,TGTGCCTGGAGTGGGGCAGGGGCGACAGATACGCAGTATTTT,CAWSGAGATDTQYF
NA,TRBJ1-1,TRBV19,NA,TGTGCCAGTGCACCGGGGGGGGCGTTTCGAAACACTGAAGCTTTCTTT,CASAPGGAFRNTEAFF
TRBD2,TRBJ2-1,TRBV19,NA,TGTGCCAGTAGTATACTGCTAGCGGGAACCAGAGACAATGAGCAGTTCTTC,CASSILLAGTRDNEQFF
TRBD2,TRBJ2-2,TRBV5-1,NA,TGCGCCAGCAGCGTGACTAGCGGGAGGATGAACACCGGGGAGCTGTTTTTT,CASSVTSGRMNTGELFF
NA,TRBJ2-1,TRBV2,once,TGTGCCAGCAGCGTTTTATCCTACAATGAGCAGTTCTTC,CASSVLSYNEQFF